One sample yielded the 14 T cell receptor beta chains listed below, sequenced in a study of control samples from healthy donors and cancer patients. Using immunoSEQ multiplex PCR, the repertoire was profiled, and TCRdb retains in-frame clones only, with some absent. The sample consists of 150,000 to 200,000 clones, 90% of them appearing once. The sequencing sample was made of blood. The receptors were sampled from a woman aged 50 to 60 in good health.

This rearrangement joins TRBV6-4 to TRBJ1-3; tentatively, D is TRBD1 (6 bases). V was clipped by 0 bases and J by 0 bases, with 30 bases between them. Germline V lookup: CDR1 MRHNA, CDR2 SNTAGT. The CDR3 has 23 amino acids. CDR3 in DNA: TGTGCCAGCAGTGACTCAACCGTTTGCGGGGGCTCCTCCTGCAAGGACTCTGGAAACACCATATATTTT. Translation: CASSDSTVCGGSSCKDSGNTIYF.

This chain uses TRBV2 with TRBJ1-4, with D maybe TRBD1 (5 bases). Germline CDR1 SNHLY, CDR2 FYNNEI. The CDR3 consists of 13 residues. The DNA for the CDR3 is TGTGCTTTCCGGCGGGGGAGGAGAGAAAAACTGTTTTTT. Translation gives CAFRRGRREKLFF.

The chain links TRBV12-5 to TRBJ1-1; D is undetermined. The germline CDR1 and CDR2 sequences are LGHNT and FRNRAP. V was clipped by 1 base and J by 5 bases, with 14 bases between them. CDR3 length equals 15 residues. The DNA of the CDR3 is TGTGCTAGTGGTTTGGACGGGAAGGGATGGACTGAAGCTTTCTTT. It specifies CASGLDGKGWTEAFF.

The V gene is TRBV5-6, the J gene TRBJ1-2; a weak D match, TRBD1 (6 bases). The CDR3 sequence is 15 residues long. Germline V lookup: CDR1 SGHDT, CDR2 YYEEEE. The V gene lost 4 bases and the J gene lost 8 bases, with 21 bases spanning the gap. CDR3 DNA: TGTGCCAGCAGCCTGAAGGACAGCCTTCTATGGGGCTACACCTTC. Its translation: CASSLKDSLLWGYTF.

The V call is TRBV4-3, the J call TRBJ1-2, with TRBD1 as a possible D gene (6 bases). Germline loops: CDR1 LGHNA, CDR2 YSLEER. The CDR3 is 13 amino acids. Trimming shortened V by 0 bases and J by 8 bases, and 10 bases separated the two germline ends. The CDR3 nucleotides read TGCGCCAGCAGCCAAGAACAGGGAAACGGCTACACCTTC. Translated: CASSQEQGNGYTF.

For the CDR3, the DNA is TGTGCCAGCAGCCAAACAGGTTCTGGAAACACCATATATTTT. This sequence encodes CASSQTGSGNTIYF. This chain connects TRBV3-1 (or the pseudogene TRBV3-2) to TRBJ1-3; possible D gene TRBD1, 5 bases. V lost 2 bases to trimming and J lost 1 base, with 6 bases between them. This CDR3 contains 14 residues. Germline loops: CDR1 LGHDT, CDR2 YNNKEL (reference sequence).

This clone has just a few counts. The V gene is TRBV6-2 or TRBV6-3, the J gene TRBJ2-1; D gene unclear. This CDR3 contains 13 residues. The V gene lost 5 bases and the J gene lost 4 bases, with 9 bases spanning the gap. Germline V lookup: CDR1 MNHEY, CDR2 SVGEGT. CDR3 nucleotide sequence: TGTGCCAGCAGTGGACGCCATTACAATGAGCAGTTCTTC. Its translation: CASSGRHYNEQFF.

This clone was picked up one time. V is TRBV6-5 and J is TRBJ1-2; perhaps TRBD1 as D (6 bases). The CDR3 extends over 13 amino acids. Germline V gene sequence: CDR1 MNHEY, CDR2 SVGAGI. Deletions cut 6 bases from V and 7 bases from J, with 15 bases between. The CDR3 reads CASRPGGVGGYTF. Here the CDR3 DNA reads TGTGCCAGCAGACCCGGGGGCGTAGGTGGCTACACCTTC.

V and J are TRBV7-2 and TRBJ2-7, with D perhaps given as TRBD1 or TRBD2 (6 bases each). CDR1 and CDR2 (germline): SGHTA, FQGNSA. This CDR3 is built from 16 residues. V lost 2 bases to trimming and J lost 4 bases, with 18 bases between them. In nucleotides, the CDR3 is TGTGCCAGCAGCTTAATAGGGGGGAACACGGGATACGAGCAGTACTTC. Amino acids: CASSLIGGNTGYEQYF.

The V call is TRBV3-1 (or the pseudogene TRBV3-2), the J call TRBJ2-1; the D is unclear. V gave up 1 base and J gave up 5 bases, with 6 bases separating them. The V gene's germline CDR1 is LGHDT and CDR2 YNNKEL (reference sequence). The CDR3 consists of 13 residues. CDR3 nucleotides: TGTGCCAGCAGCCAAGGAAGGCACAATGAGCAGTTCTTC. Translated: CASSQGRHNEQFF.

The genes are TRBV14 and TRBJ1-6, with D possibly matching TRBD1 (6 bases). V lost 2 bases and J 9 bases, leaving 11 bases between the germline ends. The germline CDR1 and CDR2 sequences are SGHDN and FVKESK. The CDR3 has 14 residues. CDR3 amino acids: CASSQRGGRSPLHF. The CDR3 bases are TGTGCCAGCAGCCAAAGGGGGGGACGTTCACCCCTCCACTTT.

The rearrangement joins TRBV5-8 to TRBJ1-5, with no clear D. Trimming cost V 1 base and J 0 bases, with 14 bases left between them. Germline V lookup: CDR1 SGHTS, CDR2 YDEGEE. This CDR3 comprises 17 residues. CDR3 coding DNA: TGTGCCAGCAGCTTGCGACGCTCCGCCCTTAGCAATCAGCCCCAGCATTTT. Translation: CASSLRRSALSNQPQHF. Supplemented by reference TRBV5-8 and TRBJ1-5, the full variable domain reads EAGVTQSPTHLIKTRGQQATLRCSPISGHTSVYWYQQALGLGLQFLLWYDEGEERNRGNFPPRFSGRQFPNYSSELNVNALELEDSALYLCASSLRRSALSNQPQHFGDGTRLSIL.

The genes are TRBV6-5 and TRBJ1-4; a possible D gene is TRBD1 (5 bases). CDR1 is MNHEY and CDR2 is SVGAGI in the germline V gene. Trimming cost V 6 bases and J 7 bases, with 9 bases left between them. This CDR3 comprises 12 residues. The CDR3 reads CASRGTPEKLFF. In nucleotides, the CDR3 is TGTGCCAGCAGGGGGACTCCTGAAAAACTGTTTTTT.

This chain links TRBV7-2 with TRBJ1-1; D gene ambiguous. Germline V gene lookup returns CDR1 SGHTA and CDR2 FQGNSA. Trimming stripped 2 bases from V and 3 bases from J, with 7 bases between. CDR3 length equals 13 residues. This CDR3 reads CASSLWGYTEAFF. The CDR3, as DNA: TGTGCCAGCAGCTTATGGGGTTACACTGAAGCTTTCTTT.